A selection of T cell receptor beta chains follows, all from one sample in a study of human thymus T cells. Profiling relied on immunoSEQ multiplex PCR, and the TCRdb table lists in-frame clones only, not all of them. The sample consists of roughly 120,000 clones, around 94% of them appearing once. The specimen sequenced was thymus tissue. The receptors originated from a boy less than two years old with a congenital heart defect but otherwise immunologically healthy. Each CDR3 is given with its conserved first and last residue. The order of the fields is D gene, clone size, J gene, V gene, CDR3 protein, CDR3 DNA. The D gene is left open where the match is weak. The listing skips clone size in some rows; elsewhere it reads once, few, many or a size class.

d_call: NA
clone_size: NA
j_call: TRBJ2-3
v_call: TRBV10-2
cdr3_aa: CASSGSGLVDTQYF
cdr3_nt: TGCGCCAGCAGTGGGTCGGGGCTGGTGGATACGCAGTATTTT

d_call: NA
clone_size: NA
j_call: TRBJ2-2
v_call: TRBV5-1
cdr3_aa: CASRSGDANTGELFF
cdr3_nt: TGCGCCAGCAGGAGTGGGGACGCGAACACCGGGGAGCTGTTTTTT

d_call: TRBD1
clone_size: NA
j_call: TRBJ1-6
v_call: TRBV4-1
cdr3_aa: CASSQSGQGSYNSPLHF
cdr3_nt: TGCGCCAGCAGCCAGTCCGGACAGGGGAGCTATAATTCACCCCTCCACTTT

d_call: NA
clone_size: NA
j_call: TRBJ2-4
v_call: TRBV7-2
cdr3_aa: CASSLSPAGRTQYF
cdr3_nt: TGTGCCAGCAGCTTATCTCCGGCAGGACGAACTCAGTACTTC

d_call: TRBD1
clone_size: once
j_call: TRBJ1-1
v_call: TRBV7-9
cdr3_aa: CASSLEGGDVVTEAFF
cdr3_nt: TGTGCCAGCAGCCTCGAAGGGGGCGATGTTGTCACTGAAGCTTTCTTT

d_call: NA
clone_size: NA
j_call: TRBJ1-3
v_call: TRBV28
cdr3_aa: CASSLKGVRNTIYF
cdr3_nt: TGTGCCAGCAGTTTAAAGGGGGTTAGAAACACCATATATTTT

d_call: NA
clone_size: NA
j_call: TRBJ2-7
v_call: TRBV7-2
cdr3_aa: CASSLTGTIGEQYF
cdr3_nt: TGTGCCAGCAGCTTGACCGGGACAATTGGCGAGCAGTACTTC

d_call: NA
clone_size: NA
j_call: TRBJ1-5
v_call: TRBV7-2
cdr3_aa: CASSKADGNQPQHF
cdr3_nt: TGTGCCAGCAGCAAGGCGGACGGCAATCAGCCCCAGCATTTT

d_call: NA
clone_size: NA
j_call: TRBJ1-6
v_call: TRBV6-5
cdr3_aa: CASSYSILNRNSPLHF
cdr3_nt: TGTGCCAGCAGTTACTCGATCCTTAACAGAAATTCACCCCTCCACTTT

d_call: TRBD1
clone_size: NA
j_call: TRBJ1-6
v_call: TRBV14
cdr3_aa: CASSLFRDREINSPLHF
cdr3_nt: TGTGCCAGCAGCCTCTTCCGGGACAGGGAAATCAATTCACCCCTCCACTTT

d_call: NA
clone_size: NA
j_call: TRBJ2-7
v_call: TRBV6-1
cdr3_aa: CASSEAHRDTNGEQYF
cdr3_nt: TGTGCCAGCAGTGAAGCGCATCGGGACACAAACGGGGAGCAGTACTTC

d_call: TRBD1
clone_size: NA
j_call: TRBJ1-1
v_call: TRBV7-8
cdr3_aa: CASSFWGTGNFMNTEAFF
cdr3_nt: TGTGCCAGCAGCTTTTGGGGGACAGGGAATTTCATGAACACTGAAGCTTTCTTT

d_call: TRBD1
clone_size: NA
j_call: TRBJ1-1
v_call: TRBV10-2
cdr3_aa: CASTQGGTEAFF
cdr3_nt: TGCGCCAGCACCCAGGGGGGGACTGAAGCTTTCTTT

d_call: NA
clone_size: NA
j_call: TRBJ1-5
v_call: TRBV5-4
cdr3_aa: CASSPGRESNQPQHF
cdr3_nt: TGTGCCAGCAGCCCGGGGAGGGAGAGCAATCAGCCCCAGCATTTT

d_call: TRBD1
clone_size: once
j_call: TRBJ1-3
v_call: TRBV30
cdr3_aa: CAWSVEDRGRNTIYF
cdr3_nt: TGTGCCTGGAGTGTTGAGGACAGGGGTCGTAACACCATATATTTT

d_call: TRBD1
clone_size: NA
j_call: TRBJ1-5
v_call: TRBV7-2
cdr3_aa: CASSLRTGGDNQPQHF
cdr3_nt: TGTGCCAGCAGCTTAAGGACAGGGGGAGACAATCAGCCCCAGCATTTT

d_call: NA
clone_size: NA
j_call: TRBJ1-2
v_call: TRBV5-5
cdr3_aa: CASRNRPDSFPNYGYTF
cdr3_nt: TGTGCCAGCAGGAACCGCCCGGACAGTTTTCCTAACTATGGCTACACCTTC

d_call: NA
clone_size: NA
j_call: TRBJ1-3
v_call: TRBV4-3
cdr3_aa: CASSRDTWGRPISGNTIYF
cdr3_nt: TGCGCCAGCAGCCGGGACACGTGGGGGCGCCCAATCTCTGGAAACACCATATATTTT

d_call: TRBD1
clone_size: NA
j_call: TRBJ1-3
v_call: TRBV6-5
cdr3_aa: CASSHRGGGNTIYF
cdr3_nt: TGTGCCAGCAGTCACAGGGGAGGGGGAAACACCATATATTTT

d_call: NA
clone_size: NA
j_call: TRBJ1-1
v_call: TRBV7-2
cdr3_aa: CASSSPKTGRTEAFF
cdr3_nt: TGTGCCAGCAGCTCGCCTAAAACAGGGAGGACTGAAGCTTTCTTT

d_call: NA
clone_size: NA
j_call: TRBJ2-7
v_call: TRBV6-1
cdr3_aa: CASSEGHLSEQYF
cdr3_nt: TGTGCCAGCAGTGAAGGGCATCTTTCCGAGCAGTACTTC

d_call: TRBD1
clone_size: once
j_call: TRBJ1-4
v_call: TRBV9
cdr3_aa: CASSARQGVNEKLFF
cdr3_nt: TGTGCCAGCAGCGCCCGACAGGGGGTAAATGAAAAACTGTTTTTT

d_call: TRBD1
clone_size: NA
j_call: TRBJ1-6
v_call: TRBV6-4
cdr3_aa: CASSGGQGNSPLHF
cdr3_nt: TGTGCCAGCAGTGGGGGACAGGGCAATTCACCCCTCCACTTT

d_call: NA
clone_size: NA
j_call: TRBJ1-4
v_call: TRBV5-1
cdr3_aa: CASSLGNEKLFF
cdr3_nt: TGCGCCAGCAGCTTGGGGAATGAAAAACTGTTTTTT

d_call: NA
clone_size: NA
j_call: TRBJ2-2
v_call: TRBV10-1
cdr3_aa: CASSEKRGPPDGELFF
cdr3_nt: TGCGCCAGCAGCGAAAAACGAGGACCCCCCGACGGGGAGCTGTTTTTT

d_call: NA
clone_size: once
j_call: TRBJ1-4
v_call: TRBV7-2
cdr3_aa: CASSSWKGTNEKLFF
cdr3_nt: TGTGCCAGCAGCTCGTGGAAAGGGACTAATGAAAAACTGTTTTTT

d_call: TRBD2
clone_size: NA
j_call: TRBJ2-4
v_call: TRBV4-1
cdr3_aa: CASSPVGGSGEPSAKNIQYF
cdr3_nt: TGCGCCAGCAGCCCGGTAGGGGGTAGCGGGGAACCCTCCGCCAAAAACATTCAGTACTTC

d_call: NA
clone_size: once
j_call: TRBJ1-2
v_call: TRBV5-4
cdr3_aa: CASSLGRTGYGYTF
cdr3_nt: TGTGCCAGCAGCTTGGGGAGGACGGGGTATGGCTACACCTTC

d_call: TRBD1
clone_size: NA
j_call: TRBJ1-3
v_call: TRBV4-1
cdr3_aa: CASSLGQKLSGNTIYF
cdr3_nt: TGCGCCAGCAGCCTGGGACAGAAGCTCTCTGGAAACACCATATATTTT

d_call: NA
clone_size: NA
j_call: TRBJ2-1
v_call: TRBV7-3
cdr3_aa: CASSLSPSSYNEQFF
cdr3_nt: TGTGCCAGCAGCTTATCTCCGAGCTCCTACAATGAGCAGTTCTTC

d_call: TRBD1
clone_size: once
j_call: TRBJ1-2
v_call: TRBV4-3
cdr3_aa: CASSFGRDRRLWGYTF
cdr3_nt: TGCGCCAGCAGCTTCGGTAGGGACAGGCGCTTGTGGGGCTACACCTTC

d_call: NA
clone_size: once
j_call: TRBJ2-5
v_call: TRBV11-2
cdr3_aa: CASSLAPTGALQETQYF
cdr3_nt: TGTGCCAGCAGCTTAGCCCCGACAGGAGCACTACAAGAGACCCAGTACTTC

d_call: NA
clone_size: once
j_call: TRBJ1-2
v_call: TRBV7-9
cdr3_aa: CASSLRRPGAYYGYTF
cdr3_nt: TGTGCCAGCAGCTTGCGCAGACCCGGGGCCTACTATGGCTACACCTTC

d_call: NA
clone_size: NA
j_call: TRBJ1-2
v_call: TRBV5-1
cdr3_aa: CASSLWGARGYTF
cdr3_nt: TGCGCCAGCAGCTTATGGGGGGCGCGGGGCTACACCTTC

d_call: NA
clone_size: NA
j_call: TRBJ2-1
v_call: TRBV14
cdr3_aa: CASSLPSSVLPNEQFF
cdr3_nt: TGTGCCAGCAGCCTACCTTCTAGCGTCCTCCCCAATGAGCAGTTCTTC

d_call: NA
clone_size: NA
j_call: TRBJ2-7
v_call: TRBV4-1
cdr3_aa: CASSLESGVSKPYEQYF
cdr3_nt: TGCGCCAGCAGCCTTGAGTCGGGGGTGTCAAAACCTTACGAGCAGTACTTC

d_call: NA
clone_size: NA
j_call: TRBJ1-2
v_call: TRBV11-2
cdr3_aa: CASSLVGGPGTF
cdr3_nt: TGTGCCAGCAGCTTAGTGGGAGGCCCGGGAACCTTC

d_call: NA
clone_size: NA
j_call: TRBJ2-7
v_call: TRBV4-2
cdr3_aa: CASSQESGDGYEQYF
cdr3_nt: TGTGCCAGCAGCCAAGAATCAGGGGACGGGTACGAGCAGTACTTC

d_call: NA
clone_size: NA
j_call: TRBJ2-5
v_call: TRBV5-5
cdr3_aa: CASSLLSGVETQYF
cdr3_nt: TGTGCCAGCAGCTTGTTGAGCGGAGTAGAGACCCAGTACTTC

d_call: NA
clone_size: NA
j_call: TRBJ2-3
v_call: TRBV11-3
cdr3_aa: CASSLGDLSTDTQYF
cdr3_nt: TGTGCCAGCAGCTTAGGGGACTTAAGCACAGATACGCAGTATTTT

d_call: NA
clone_size: NA
j_call: TRBJ2-7
v_call: TRBV7-9
cdr3_aa: CASSLGGQESTYEQYF
cdr3_nt: TGTGCCAGCAGCTTAGGAGGTCAGGAGAGCACCTACGAGCAGTACTTC

d_call: NA
clone_size: NA
j_call: TRBJ1-2
v_call: TRBV21-1
cdr3_aa: CASSKQTDRTSANYGYTF
cdr3_nt: TGTGCCAGCAGCAAGCAGACAGACAGGACTTCAGCTAACTATGGCTACACCTTC

d_call: NA
clone_size: once
j_call: TRBJ2-5
v_call: TRBV19
cdr3_aa: CASRGIETQYF
cdr3_nt: TGTGCCAGTAGGGGGATCGAGACCCAGTACTTC

d_call: TRBD2
clone_size: NA
j_call: TRBJ2-5
v_call: TRBV7-6
cdr3_aa: CASSLAGTSGTQETQYF
cdr3_nt: TGTGCCAGCAGCTTAGCTGGGACTAGCGGGACCCAAGAGACCCAGTACTTC

d_call: NA
clone_size: NA
j_call: TRBJ2-3
v_call: TRBV5-1
cdr3_aa: CASSLSRDTQYF
cdr3_nt: TGCGCCAGCAGCTTGAGCAGGGATACGCAGTATTTT

d_call: NA
clone_size: NA
j_call: TRBJ2-2
v_call: TRBV28
cdr3_aa: CASSTERTGELFF
cdr3_nt: TGTGCCAGCAGTACCGAGCGAACCGGGGAGCTGTTTTTT

d_call: NA
clone_size: NA
j_call: TRBJ2-3
v_call: TRBV19
cdr3_aa: CASSIRQPRADTQYF
cdr3_nt: TGTGCCAGTAGTATTCGACAGCCCCGGGCGGATACGCAGTATTTT

d_call: TRBD2
clone_size: NA
j_call: TRBJ2-3
v_call: TRBV11-2
cdr3_aa: CASSLALLPSGADTQYF
cdr3_nt: TGTGCCAGCAGCTTAGCGCTTCTTCCTAGCGGGGCAGATACGCAGTATTTT

d_call: NA
clone_size: NA
j_call: TRBJ1-1
v_call: TRBV28
cdr3_aa: CASSLGGGTNTEAFF
cdr3_nt: TGTGCCAGCAGTTTGGGTGGGGGAACGAACACTGAAGCTTTCTTT

d_call: NA
clone_size: NA
j_call: TRBJ1-2
v_call: TRBV5-6
cdr3_aa: CASSREDYPFYGYTF
cdr3_nt: TGTGCCAGCAGCCGGGAGGACTATCCATTTTATGGCTACACCTTC

d_call: NA
clone_size: NA
j_call: TRBJ1-5
v_call: TRBV19
cdr3_aa: CASSKNGFNQPQHF
cdr3_nt: TGTGCCAGTAGTAAGAATGGGTTCAATCAGCCCCAGCATTTT